This record looks at one T cell receptor (beta chain) sequence and its context. Its antigen is not identified. Germline loops: CDR1 LGHNA, CDR2 YNFKEQ. The CDR3 covers 15 residues. This sample is part of a study of CXCR3-negative and CXCR3-positive naive CD8 T cells. Study conclusions and caveats: TRB CDR3s were more hydrophobic in CXCR3-positive than in CXCR3-negative naive cells.

cDNA libraries for TRB were generated by 5' RACE incorporating UMI labels. TCRdb re-called the 5' RACE reads, yielding one record per CDR3 amino acid sequence without DNA. The repertoire shows 130,000 or so distinct CDR3 sequences; the top ten hold 0.4% to 0.45%. The chain uses TRBV4-2 and TRBJ1-1; no DNA is available, so the TRBD1 call from TCRdb remains unchecked. The sequenced sample consisted of naive CXCR3+ CD8+ T cells from blood. This sample's subset: CD45RO-CCR7+CD27+CD95- naive CD8+ T cells expressing CXCR3 (TNR3+). The sequence was collected from a human donor in good health. Some clones in this sample may be carry-over from other donors' samples. This CDR3 reads CASSQVQGQNTEAFF.